The 3 T cell receptor beta chains below come from one sample, sequenced in a study of vaccination and CD4 T cells after COVID-19 (dated by TCRdb to between 2021 and 2022). The treatment or condition label corresponds to: roughly 11-day PBMC culture with coronavirus spike peptide pools or control peptides (ViraFEST assay). Libraries came from PCR. The sequencer was an Illumina iSeq 100. TCR sequencing of DNA from cultured CD4+ T cells used the Oncomine TCR Beta short-read assay at the Johns Hopkins FTIC core. TCRdb passed the public sequencing reads through fastp at Q25 and MiXCR, retaining productive beta sequences. Rows are unified per CDR3 protein, each entry keeping the most common DNA and genes. The sample table lists over 14,000 distinct CDR3 sequences, around half of them with a count of one. The leading ten clones occupy about 7.8% of the sample. These receptors have no known antigen. The sample comprised CD4+ T cells from blood, cultured in vitro. These receptors originate from a human donor who had recovered from COVID-19.

The V gene is TRBV20-1, the J gene TRBJ2-2; 7 nucleotides align to TRBD2. Germline CDR1 reads DFQATT; CDR2 reads SNEGSKA (reference sequence). CDR3 length equals 18 residues. Trimming cost V 0 bases and J 7 bases; bases outside gene matches: 17. The CDR3 DNA follows: TGCAGTGCTAGAGACCCCAGGCGGGGCAGCGGGATGAGCGGGGAGCTGTTTTTT. Amino acid sequence: CSARDPRRGSGMSGELFF.

CDR3 bases: TGTGCCAGTAGACCTTTGGACAGGGGATATTCACCCCTCCACTTT. Translation gives CASRPLDRGYSPLHF. This chain joins TRBV19 and TRBJ1-6, with TRBD1 matching over 9 bases. The V gene's germline CDR1 is LNHDA and CDR2 SQIVND (reference sequence). Unmatched junction bases numbered 8, after V lost 6 bases and J lost 8 bases. This CDR3 contains 15 residues.

This chain connects TRBV20-1 to TRBJ1-5; D might be TRBD1 (5 bases). Germline lookup yields CDR1 DFQATT and CDR2 SNEGSKA (reference sequence). The V and J ends lost 5 bases and 7 bases respectively, with 12 bases between them. CDR3 size: 12 residues. The CDR3 DNA follows: TGCAGTGCTCAAGTCAGGGACCAGCCCCAGCATTTT. Translated, it gives CSAQVRDQPQHF.